What follows is one T cell receptor (beta chain) and its context. What it binds is unknown. Data came from immunoSEQ multiplex PCR; TCRdb stores just in-frame clones and leaves some out. The sample includes roughly 51,000 clones, roughly nine tenths seen only once; the top ten take approximately 0.6%. Germline loops: CDR1 MNHNY, CDR2 SVGAGI (reference sequence). The CDR3 is 14 amino acids. V shed 6 bases and J shed 0 bases, with 11 bases lying between them. The data were obtained in a study of graft-versus-host responses after intestinal transplantation. This sequence was found in a human donor who was the organ donor for an intestinal transplant. Sequencing used unstimulated CD4+ T cells sorted from spleen or lymph node cells, obtained before transplant. The chain is built from TRBV6-6 and TRBJ1-2; possible D gene TRBD1, 6 bases. The CDR3: CASRTQGANYGYTF. CDR3 sequence (DNA): TGTGCCAGCAGGACACAGGGAGCTAACTATGGCTACACCTTC.